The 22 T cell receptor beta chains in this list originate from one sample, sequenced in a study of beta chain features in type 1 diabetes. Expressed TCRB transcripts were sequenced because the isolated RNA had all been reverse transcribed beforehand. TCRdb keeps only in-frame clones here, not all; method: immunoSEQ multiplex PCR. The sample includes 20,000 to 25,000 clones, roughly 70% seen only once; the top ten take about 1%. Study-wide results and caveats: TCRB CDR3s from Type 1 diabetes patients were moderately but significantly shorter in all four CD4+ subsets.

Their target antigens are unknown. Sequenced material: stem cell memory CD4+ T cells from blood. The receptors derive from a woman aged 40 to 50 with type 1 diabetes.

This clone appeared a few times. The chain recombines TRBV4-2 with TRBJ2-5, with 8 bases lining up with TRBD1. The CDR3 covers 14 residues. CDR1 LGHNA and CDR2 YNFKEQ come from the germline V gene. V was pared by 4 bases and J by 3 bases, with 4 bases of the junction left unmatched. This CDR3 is CASSRSDREETQYF. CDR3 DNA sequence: TGTGCCAGCAGCCGCTCGGACAGGGAAGAGACCCAGTACTTC.

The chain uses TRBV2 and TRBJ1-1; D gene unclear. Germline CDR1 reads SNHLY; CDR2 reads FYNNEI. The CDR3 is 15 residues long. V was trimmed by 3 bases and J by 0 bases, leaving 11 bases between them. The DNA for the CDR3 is TGTGCCAGCAGTGATTTAGGGAGCATGAACACTGAAGCTTTCTTT. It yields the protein CASSDLGSMNTEAFF.

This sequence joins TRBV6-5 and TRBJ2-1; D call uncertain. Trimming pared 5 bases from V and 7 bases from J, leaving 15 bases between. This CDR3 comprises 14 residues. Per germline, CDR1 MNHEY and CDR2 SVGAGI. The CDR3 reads CASSAGSIQNEQFF. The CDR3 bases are TGTGCCAGCAGTGCCGGGTCGATACAAAATGAGCAGTTCTTC.

In DNA form, the CDR3 reads TGTGCCAGCAGTTTTTCGGGACAGGGGTACGAGCAGTACTTC. This translates into CASSFSGQGYEQYF. The V call is TRBV28, the J call TRBJ2-7; 10 bases are shared with TRBD1. J was trimmed by 4 bases and V by 3 bases; bases with no gene match: 3. The CDR3 is 14 residues long. Germline loops: CDR1 MDHEN, CDR2 SYDVKM.

The DNA of the CDR3 is TGTGCCAGCAGCTTCGGCCAAGGAGTACAAGAGACCCAGTACTTC. This sequence encodes CASSFGQGVQETQYF. The chain combines TRBV7-2 with TRBJ2-5; D gene uncertain. Trimming shortened V by 3 bases and J by 2 bases, and 13 bases separated the two germline ends. In germline, CDR1 is SGHTA, CDR2 FQGNSA. The CDR3 length is 15 residues. The whole variable domain, remainder taken from reference TRBV7-2 and TRBJ2-5, is GAGVSQSPSNKVTEKGKDVELRCDPISGHTALYWYRQSLGQGLEFLIYFQGNSAPDKSGLPSDRFSAERTGGSVSTLTIQRTQQEDSAVYLCASSFGQGVQETQYFGPGTRLLVL.

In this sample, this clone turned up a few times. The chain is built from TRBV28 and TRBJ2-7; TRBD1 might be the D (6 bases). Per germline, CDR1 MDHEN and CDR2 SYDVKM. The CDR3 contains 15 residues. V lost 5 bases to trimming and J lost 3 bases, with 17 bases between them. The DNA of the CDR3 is TGTGCCAGCAGTAGATCATCGTGGGACATCTACGAGCAGTACTTC. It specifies CASSRSSWDIYEQYF.

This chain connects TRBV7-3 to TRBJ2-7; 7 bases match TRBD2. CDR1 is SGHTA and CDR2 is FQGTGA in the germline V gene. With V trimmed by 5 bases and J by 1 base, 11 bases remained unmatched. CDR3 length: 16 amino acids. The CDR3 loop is CASSPSSGLPSYEQYF. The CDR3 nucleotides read TGTGCCAGCAGCCCCAGCTCGGGACTACCGTCCTACGAGCAGTACTTC.

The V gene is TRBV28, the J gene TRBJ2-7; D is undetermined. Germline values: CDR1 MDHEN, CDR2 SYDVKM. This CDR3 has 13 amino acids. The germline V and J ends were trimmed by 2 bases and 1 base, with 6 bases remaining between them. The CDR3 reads CASSLGKSYEQYF. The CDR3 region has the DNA TGTGCCAGCAGTTTAGGCAAGTCCTACGAGCAGTACTTC.

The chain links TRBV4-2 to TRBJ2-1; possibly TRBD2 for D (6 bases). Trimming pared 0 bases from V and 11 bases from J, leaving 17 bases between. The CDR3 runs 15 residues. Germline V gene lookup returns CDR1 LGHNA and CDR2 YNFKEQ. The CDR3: CASSQDEGGPRQQFF. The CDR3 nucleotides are TGTGCCAGCAGCCAAGATGAGGGAGGCCCGCGTCAGCAGTTCTTC.

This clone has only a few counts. For the CDR3, the DNA is TGTGCCAGCAGCCAGCGAGCCTACGAGCAGTACTTC. It codes for CASSQRAYEQYF. This chain connects TRBV7-2 to TRBJ2-7; no definite D call. This CDR3 is 12 amino acids long. The V gene lost 5 bases and the J gene lost 2 bases, with 7 bases spanning the gap. Germline V lookup: CDR1 SGHTA, CDR2 FQGNSA.

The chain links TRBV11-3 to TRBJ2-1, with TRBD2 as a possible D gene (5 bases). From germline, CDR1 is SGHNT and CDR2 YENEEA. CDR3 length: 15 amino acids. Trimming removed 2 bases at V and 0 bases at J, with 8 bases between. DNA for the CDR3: TGTGCCAGCAGCTTACGAGGGAGCTCCTACAATGAGCAGTTCTTC. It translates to CASSLRGSSYNEQFF.

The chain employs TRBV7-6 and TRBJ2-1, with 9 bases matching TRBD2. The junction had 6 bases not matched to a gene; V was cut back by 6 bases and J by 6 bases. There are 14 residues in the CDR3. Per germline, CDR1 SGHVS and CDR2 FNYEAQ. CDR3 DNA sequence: TGTGCCAGCAGGTCTAAGCGGGAGGCCAATGAGCAGTTCTTC. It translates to CASRSKREANEQFF.

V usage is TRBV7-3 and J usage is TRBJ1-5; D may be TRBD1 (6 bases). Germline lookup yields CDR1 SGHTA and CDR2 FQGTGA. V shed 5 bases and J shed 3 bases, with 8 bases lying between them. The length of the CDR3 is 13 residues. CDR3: CASSRDINQPQHF. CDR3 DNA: TGTGCCAGCAGCAGGGACATCAATCAGCCCCAGCATTTT.

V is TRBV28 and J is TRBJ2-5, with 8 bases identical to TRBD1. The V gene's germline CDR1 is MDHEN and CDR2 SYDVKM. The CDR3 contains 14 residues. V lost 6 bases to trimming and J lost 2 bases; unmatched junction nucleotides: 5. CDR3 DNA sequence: TGTGCCAGCAGAAACACAGGGGGACAAGAGACCCAGTACTTC. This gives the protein CASRNTGGQETQYF.

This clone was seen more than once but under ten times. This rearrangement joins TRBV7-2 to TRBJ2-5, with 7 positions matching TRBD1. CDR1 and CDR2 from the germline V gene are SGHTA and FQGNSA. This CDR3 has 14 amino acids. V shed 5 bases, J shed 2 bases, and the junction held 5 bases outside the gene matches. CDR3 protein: CASSMGTVQETQYF. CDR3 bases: TGTGCCAGCAGCATGGGGACAGTACAAGAGACCCAGTACTTC.

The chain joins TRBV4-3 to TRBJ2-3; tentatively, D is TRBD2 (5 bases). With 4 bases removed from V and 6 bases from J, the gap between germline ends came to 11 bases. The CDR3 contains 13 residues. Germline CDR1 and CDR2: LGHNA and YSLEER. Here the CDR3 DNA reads TGCGCCAGCAGCCTCTTCAGCGGTGATACGCAGTATTTT. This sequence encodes CASSLFSGDTQYF.

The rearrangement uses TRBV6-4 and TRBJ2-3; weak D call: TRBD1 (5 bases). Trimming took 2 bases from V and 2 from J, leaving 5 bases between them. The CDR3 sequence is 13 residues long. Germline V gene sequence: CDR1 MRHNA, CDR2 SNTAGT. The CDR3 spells CASSDGATDTQYF. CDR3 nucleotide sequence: TGTGCCAGCAGTGACGGGGCCACAGATACGCAGTATTTT.

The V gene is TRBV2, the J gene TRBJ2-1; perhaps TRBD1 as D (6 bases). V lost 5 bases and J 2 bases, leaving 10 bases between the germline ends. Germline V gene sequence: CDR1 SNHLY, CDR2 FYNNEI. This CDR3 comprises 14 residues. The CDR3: CASSPQGTYNEQFF. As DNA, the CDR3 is TGTGCCAGCAGTCCCCAGGGGACCTACAATGAGCAGTTCTTC.

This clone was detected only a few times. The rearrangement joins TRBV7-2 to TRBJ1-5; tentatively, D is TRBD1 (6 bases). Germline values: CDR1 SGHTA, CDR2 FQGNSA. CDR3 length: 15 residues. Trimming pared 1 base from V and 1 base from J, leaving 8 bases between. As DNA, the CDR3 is TGTGCCAGCAGCTTAGTGGGGGCGAGCAATCAGCCCCAGCATTTT. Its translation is CASSLVGASNQPQHF.

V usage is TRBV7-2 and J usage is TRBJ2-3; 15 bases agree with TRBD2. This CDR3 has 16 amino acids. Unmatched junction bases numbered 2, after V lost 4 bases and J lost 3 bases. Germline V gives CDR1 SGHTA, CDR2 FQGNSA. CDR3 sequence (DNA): TGTGCCAGCAGCTCGGGACTAGCGGGAGGTACAGATACGCAGTATTTT. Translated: CASSSGLAGGTDTQYF. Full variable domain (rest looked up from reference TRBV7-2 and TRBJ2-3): GAGVSQSPSNKVTEKGKDVELRCDPISGHTALYWYRQSLGQGLEFLIYFQGNSAPDKSGLPSDRFSAERTGGSVSTLTIQRTQQEDSAVYLCASSSGLAGGTDTQYFGPGTRLTVL.

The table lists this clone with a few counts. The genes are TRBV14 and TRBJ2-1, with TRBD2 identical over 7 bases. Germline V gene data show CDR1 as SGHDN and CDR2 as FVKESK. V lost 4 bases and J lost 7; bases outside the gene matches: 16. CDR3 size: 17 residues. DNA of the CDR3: TGTGCCAGCAGCCCCAAGGGGTGGCGGGAGACCCAGAATGAGCAGTTCTTC. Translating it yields CASSPKGWRETQNEQFF. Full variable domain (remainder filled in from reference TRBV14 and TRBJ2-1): EAGVTQFPSHSVIEKGQTVTLRCDPISGHDNLYWYRRVMGKEIKFLLHFVKESKQDESGMPNNRFLAERTGGTYSTLKVQPAELEDSGVYFCASSPKGWRETQNEQFFGPGTRLTVL.

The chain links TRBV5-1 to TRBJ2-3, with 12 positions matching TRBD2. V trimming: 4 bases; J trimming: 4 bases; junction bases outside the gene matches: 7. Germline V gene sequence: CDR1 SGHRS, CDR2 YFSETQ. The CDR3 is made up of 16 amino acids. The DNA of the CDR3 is TGCGCCAGCAGCCCAAGGACTAGCGGGAAGTCAGATACGCAGTATTTT. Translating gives CASSPRTSGKSDTQYF.